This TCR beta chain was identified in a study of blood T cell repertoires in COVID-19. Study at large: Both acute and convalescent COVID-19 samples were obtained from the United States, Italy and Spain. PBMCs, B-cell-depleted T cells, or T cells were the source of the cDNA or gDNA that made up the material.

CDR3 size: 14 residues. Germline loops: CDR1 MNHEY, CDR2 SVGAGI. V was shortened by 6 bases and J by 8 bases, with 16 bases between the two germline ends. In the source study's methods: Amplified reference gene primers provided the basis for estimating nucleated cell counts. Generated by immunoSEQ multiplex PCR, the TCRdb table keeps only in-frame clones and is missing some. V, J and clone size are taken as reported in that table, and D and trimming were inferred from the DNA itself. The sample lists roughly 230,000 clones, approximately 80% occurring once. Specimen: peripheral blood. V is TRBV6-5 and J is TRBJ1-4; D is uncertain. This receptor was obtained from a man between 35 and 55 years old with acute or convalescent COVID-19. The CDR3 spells CASSSTQTGEKLFF. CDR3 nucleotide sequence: TGTGCCAGCAGCTCCACACAAACGGGGGAAAAACTGTTTTTT.